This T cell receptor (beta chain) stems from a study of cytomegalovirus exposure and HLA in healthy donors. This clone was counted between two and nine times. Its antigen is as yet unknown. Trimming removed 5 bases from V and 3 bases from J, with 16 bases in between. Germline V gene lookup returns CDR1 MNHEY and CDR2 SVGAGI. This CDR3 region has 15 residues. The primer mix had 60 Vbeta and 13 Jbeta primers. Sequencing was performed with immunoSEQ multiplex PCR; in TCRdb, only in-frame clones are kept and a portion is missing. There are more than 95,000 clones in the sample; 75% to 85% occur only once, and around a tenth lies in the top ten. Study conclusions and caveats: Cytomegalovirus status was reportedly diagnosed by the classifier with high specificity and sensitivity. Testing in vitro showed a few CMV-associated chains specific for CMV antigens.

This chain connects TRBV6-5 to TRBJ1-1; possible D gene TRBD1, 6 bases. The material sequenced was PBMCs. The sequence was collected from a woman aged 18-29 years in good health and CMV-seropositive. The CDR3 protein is CASSAQGRGYTEAFF. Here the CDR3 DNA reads TGTGCCAGCAGTGCACAGGGACGGGGATACACTGAAGCTTTCTTT.